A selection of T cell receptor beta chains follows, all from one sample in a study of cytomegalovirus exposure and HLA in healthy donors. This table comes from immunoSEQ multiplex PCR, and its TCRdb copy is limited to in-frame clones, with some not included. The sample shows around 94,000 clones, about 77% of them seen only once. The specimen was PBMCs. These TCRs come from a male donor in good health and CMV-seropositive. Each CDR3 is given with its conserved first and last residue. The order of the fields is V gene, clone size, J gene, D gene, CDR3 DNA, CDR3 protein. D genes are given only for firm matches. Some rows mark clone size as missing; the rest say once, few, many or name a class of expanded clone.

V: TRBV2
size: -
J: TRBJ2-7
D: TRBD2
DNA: TGTGCCAGCAGTGACACAAGCGGGAGCTACGAGCAGTACTTC
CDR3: CASSDTSGSYEQYF

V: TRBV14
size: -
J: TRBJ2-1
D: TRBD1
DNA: TGTGCCAGCAGCCAAGGACAGGGCCACAATGAGCAGTTCTTC
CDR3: CASSQGQGHNEQFF

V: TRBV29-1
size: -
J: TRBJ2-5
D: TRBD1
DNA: TGCAGCGTCAACAGGGGGCTGGGCGAGACCCAGTACTTC
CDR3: CSVNRGLGETQYF

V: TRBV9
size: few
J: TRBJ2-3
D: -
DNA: TGTGCCAGCAGCGCCCCGCGGGATATTACAGATACGCAGTATTTT
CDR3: CASSAPRDITDTQYF

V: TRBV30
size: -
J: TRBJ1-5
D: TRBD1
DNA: TGTGCCTGGAAAGCCGGGACAGCCAGGTTAAATCAGCCCCAGCATTTT
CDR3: CAWKAGTARLNQPQHF

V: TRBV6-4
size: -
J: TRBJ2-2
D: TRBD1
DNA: TGTGCCAGCAGCCCCGGGACAGGGGAGACCGGGGAGCTGTTTTTT
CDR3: CASSPGTGETGELFF

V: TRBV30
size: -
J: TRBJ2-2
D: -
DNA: TGTGCCTGGAGTGTACGGTACACCGGGGAGCTGTTTTTT
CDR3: CAWSVRYTGELFF

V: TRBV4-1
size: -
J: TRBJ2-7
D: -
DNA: TGCGCCAGCAGCCAAGTCTCCGAGGGCGAGCAGTACTTC
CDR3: CASSQVSEGEQYF

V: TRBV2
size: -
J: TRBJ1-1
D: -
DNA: TGTGCCAGCTCTGTGAAGGGAGCTGGGACTGAAGCTTTCTTT
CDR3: CASSVKGAGTEAFF

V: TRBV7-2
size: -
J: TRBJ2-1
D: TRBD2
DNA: TGTGCCAGCAGCCTAAGACTAGCGACGAATGAGCAGTTCTTC
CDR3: CASSLRLATNEQFF

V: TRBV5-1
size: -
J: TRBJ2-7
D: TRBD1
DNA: TGCGCCAGCAGCCTTTCACAGGGGTACGAGCAGTACTTC
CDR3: CASSLSQGYEQYF

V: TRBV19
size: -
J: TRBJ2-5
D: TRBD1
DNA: TGTGCCAGTACCCAGACAGGGGGCTCCGAGACCCAGTACTTC
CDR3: CASTQTGGSETQYF

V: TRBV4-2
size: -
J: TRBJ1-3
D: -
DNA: TGTGCCAGCAGCCAAGAGGGGGCTACCTTGGGACGGCTGAGCTCTGGAAACACCATATATTTT
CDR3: CASSQEGATLGRLSSGNTIYF

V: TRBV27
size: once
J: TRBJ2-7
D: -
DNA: TGTGCCAGCAGGCTAACTAGGAACTACGAGCAGTACTTC
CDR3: CASRLTRNYEQYF

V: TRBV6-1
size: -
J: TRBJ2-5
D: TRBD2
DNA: TGTGCCACCCTGAGGGGCGGGGGGGTAGAAGAGACCCAGTACTTC
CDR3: CATLRGGGVEETQYF

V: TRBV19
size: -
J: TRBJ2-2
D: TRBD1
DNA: TGTGCCATTCGGACAGGGTCCGGGGAGCTGTTTTTT
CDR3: CAIRTGSGELFF

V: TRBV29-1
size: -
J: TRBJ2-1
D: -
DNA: TGCAGCGTTGGTGTACTTCTTGTCTACAATGAGCAGTTCTTC
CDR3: CSVGVLLVYNEQFF

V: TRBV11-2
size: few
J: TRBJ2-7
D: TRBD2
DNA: TGTGCCAGCAGCGCACTACTAGCGGGAGTGGACGAGCAGTACTTC
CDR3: CASSALLAGVDEQYF

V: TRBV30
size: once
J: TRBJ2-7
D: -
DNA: TGTGCCTGGAGCGTCCCGGGCAGGGCCCACGAGCAGTACTTC
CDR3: CAWSVPGRAHEQYF

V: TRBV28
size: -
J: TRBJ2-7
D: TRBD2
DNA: TGTGCCAGCAGCCTAGGAACTAGCGGGACGAGAGAGCAGTACTTC
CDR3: CASSLGTSGTREQYF

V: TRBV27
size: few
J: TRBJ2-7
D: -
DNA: TGTGCCAGCGCCGCAGGAAGGTACGAGCAGTACTTC
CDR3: CASAAGRYEQYF

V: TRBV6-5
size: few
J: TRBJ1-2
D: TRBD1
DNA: TGTGCCAGCAGTCGGGACAGGGTTGCCCAGAATGGCTACACCTTC
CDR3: CASSRDRVAQNGYTF

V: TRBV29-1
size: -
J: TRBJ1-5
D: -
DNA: TGCAGCGAACAGGGAAGGGTGCCCCAGCATTTT
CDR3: CSEQGRVPQHF

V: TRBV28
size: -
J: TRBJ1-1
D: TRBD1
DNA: TGTGCCAGCAGTCCGTCCCGGGACAGGGGGATCTTGAACACTGAAGCTTTCTTT
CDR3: CASSPSRDRGILNTEAFF

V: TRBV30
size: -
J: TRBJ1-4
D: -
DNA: TGTGCCTGGAGCGCGGGGGGGGAACTAGAAAAACTGTTTTTT
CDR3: CAWSAGGELEKLFF